This is a list of T cell receptor beta chains from one sample in a study of cytomegalovirus exposure and HLA in healthy donors. The data were produced by immunoSEQ multiplex PCR, yet TCRdb's version contains in-frame clones alone and is incomplete. Of about 160,000 clones in the sample, under 90% were seen once. Sequenced material: PBMCs. These receptors came from a man aged 25-45 years in good health and CMV-seronegative. Each CDR3 is given with its conserved first and last residue. A D gene is named only where the DNA matches it firmly. Not every row has a clone size; where given, it reads once, few, many or a size class.

clone size: NA
J gene: TRBJ1-2
D gene: NA
V gene: TRBV7-9
CDR3 protein: CASSLAGQGYTF

clone size: NA
J gene: TRBJ2-7
D gene: NA
V gene: TRBV9
CDR3 protein: CASSVAPNYEQYF

clone size: NA
J gene: TRBJ2-1
D gene: NA
V gene: TRBV18
CDR3 protein: CASSPVGGREQFF

clone size: NA
J gene: TRBJ2-2
D gene: TRBD1
V gene: TRBV18
CDR3 protein: CASSLQGARGTGELFF

clone size: NA
J gene: TRBJ2-5
D gene: NA
V gene: TRBV9
CDR3 protein: CASSVATLETQYF

clone size: NA
J gene: TRBJ1-5
D gene: NA
V gene: TRBV28
CDR3 protein: CASRWTENSNQPQHF

clone size: few
J gene: TRBJ1-3
D gene: TRBD1
V gene: TRBV28
CDR3 protein: CASIRDRGDTIYF

clone size: NA
J gene: TRBJ1-2
D gene: NA
V gene: TRBV6-1
CDR3 protein: CASSGGRTLFGPYTF

clone size: NA
J gene: TRBJ2-5
D gene: NA
V gene: TRBV10-2
CDR3 protein: CASSEGQFQETQYF

clone size: NA
J gene: TRBJ2-7
D gene: NA
V gene: TRBV6-5
CDR3 protein: CASSYTRGEYEQYF

clone size: NA
J gene: TRBJ2-7
D gene: TRBD2
V gene: TRBV27
CDR3 protein: CASSLSPLAGGADYEQYF

clone size: NA
J gene: TRBJ1-2
D gene: NA
V gene: TRBV7-2
CDR3 protein: CASSLARADLYGYTF

clone size: NA
J gene: TRBJ1-3
D gene: TRBD1
V gene: TRBV28
CDR3 protein: CASRETGVDTIYF

clone size: NA
J gene: TRBJ1-2
D gene: NA
V gene: TRBV19
CDR3 protein: CASSIGAGVSTNGYTF

clone size: few
J gene: TRBJ2-7
D gene: NA
V gene: TRBV5-1
CDR3 protein: CASSPSGGGSEQYF

clone size: NA
J gene: TRBJ1-6
D gene: TRBD1
V gene: TRBV6-6
CDR3 protein: CASRRTGFAPLHF

clone size: NA
J gene: TRBJ2-5
D gene: NA
V gene: TRBV7-8
CDR3 protein: CASSLKSQQQETQYF

clone size: few
J gene: TRBJ1-3
D gene: NA
V gene: TRBV30
CDR3 protein: CAWSVSGTLGNTIYF

clone size: once
J gene: TRBJ1-4
D gene: NA
V gene: TRBV18
CDR3 protein: CASSRTGSTNEKLFF

clone size: NA
J gene: TRBJ1-4
D gene: NA
V gene: TRBV28
CDR3 protein: CASSLSGVAEKLFF

clone size: NA
J gene: TRBJ1-2
D gene: TRBD1
V gene: TRBV5-4
CDR3 protein: CASRDASPGQIYGYTF

clone size: NA
J gene: TRBJ2-3
D gene: TRBD2
V gene: TRBV27
CDR3 protein: CASKAASGSLDTQYF

clone size: few
J gene: TRBJ2-1
D gene: TRBD2
V gene: TRBV13
CDR3 protein: CASSPRTSGRYNEQFF

clone size: NA
J gene: TRBJ2-7
D gene: NA
V gene: TRBV9
CDR3 protein: CASSVGATVQTYEQYF

clone size: once
J gene: TRBJ2-7
D gene: NA
V gene: TRBV15
CDR3 protein: CATKGTSLSYEQYF

clone size: NA
J gene: TRBJ2-5
D gene: NA
V gene: TRBV5-4
CDR3 protein: CASSVRGIETQYF

clone size: NA
J gene: TRBJ2-1
D gene: TRBD1
V gene: TRBV27
CDR3 protein: CASSSYRGRNEQFF

clone size: NA
J gene: TRBJ2-1
D gene: NA
V gene: TRBV7-3
CDR3 protein: CASSLNRYNEQFF

clone size: NA
J gene: TRBJ2-2
D gene: NA
V gene: TRBV14
CDR3 protein: CASSVGQRPSTGELFF

clone size: NA
J gene: TRBJ1-1
D gene: NA
V gene: TRBV4-3
CDR3 protein: CASSQSPRGYTEAFF

clone size: NA
J gene: TRBJ1-5
D gene: TRBD1
V gene: TRBV5-6
CDR3 protein: CASSTSGTGENQPQHF

clone size: NA
J gene: TRBJ2-7
D gene: NA
V gene: TRBV6-5
CDR3 protein: CASSYAGPYEQYF

clone size: NA
J gene: TRBJ1-3
D gene: NA
V gene: TRBV28
CDR3 protein: CASSFLFGTTGNTIYF

clone size: NA
J gene: TRBJ2-7
D gene: NA
V gene: TRBV5-6
CDR3 protein: CASSLVLSFPYEQYF

clone size: NA
J gene: TRBJ2-7
D gene: TRBD2
V gene: TRBV25-1
CDR3 protein: CASSGVTSGRKYEQYF

clone size: NA
J gene: TRBJ2-5
D gene: TRBD2
V gene: TRBV27
CDR3 protein: CASSTGLAGVLDGETQYF

clone size: NA
J gene: TRBJ1-1
D gene: NA
V gene: TRBV5-6
CDR3 protein: CASSFRDTEAFF

clone size: NA
J gene: TRBJ1-5
D gene: NA
V gene: TRBV19
CDR3 protein: CASSRNIVRNQPQHF

clone size: NA
J gene: TRBJ2-7
D gene: TRBD1
V gene: TRBV18
CDR3 protein: CASSPPGGSTYEQYF

clone size: NA
J gene: TRBJ1-2
D gene: NA
V gene: TRBV5-4
CDR3 protein: CASSFRDKNYGYTF

clone size: NA
J gene: TRBJ2-4
D gene: TRBD2
V gene: TRBV27
CDR3 protein: CASSYRLAGHIQYF

clone size: NA
J gene: TRBJ2-5
D gene: NA
V gene: TRBV11-2
CDR3 protein: CASSLPYRGTYQETQYF

clone size: NA
J gene: TRBJ1-2
D gene: NA
V gene: TRBV7-9
CDR3 protein: CASSLDLSESYTF

clone size: NA
J gene: TRBJ1-3
D gene: NA
V gene: TRBV27
CDR3 protein: CASSSTTGSVGNTIYF

clone size: NA
J gene: TRBJ2-7
D gene: NA
V gene: TRBV7-7
CDR3 protein: CASSLGLEGDEQYF

clone size: few
J gene: TRBJ1-2
D gene: TRBD1
V gene: TRBV6-5
CDR3 protein: CASSPGTGVYGYTF

clone size: few
J gene: TRBJ2-2
D gene: TRBD1
V gene: TRBV5-4
CDR3 protein: CASSLTGTGPDGELFF

clone size: once
J gene: TRBJ2-7
D gene: TRBD1
V gene: TRBV6-5
CDR3 protein: CASRAGTGTHEQYF

clone size: NA
J gene: TRBJ2-3
D gene: NA
V gene: TRBV5-1
CDR3 protein: CASSLERGTPGNTQYF

clone size: NA
J gene: TRBJ2-5
D gene: TRBD1
V gene: TRBV14
CDR3 protein: CASSQRDRTGGRETQYF

clone size: NA
J gene: TRBJ1-5
D gene: TRBD1
V gene: TRBV7-9
CDR3 protein: CASSLALTGQDQPQHF

clone size: NA
J gene: TRBJ2-3
D gene: TRBD2
V gene: TRBV7-9
CDR3 protein: CASSSPGLRTDTQYF

clone size: NA
J gene: TRBJ1-2
D gene: TRBD1
V gene: TRBV6-1
CDR3 protein: CASSGSRGDPYGYTF

clone size: few
J gene: TRBJ1-2
D gene: TRBD1
V gene: TRBV2
CDR3 protein: CASMRDRGF

clone size: few
J gene: TRBJ2-1
D gene: TRBD2
V gene: TRBV5-4
CDR3 protein: CASSLGGLAGYNEQFF

clone size: NA
J gene: TRBJ2-1
D gene: NA
V gene: TRBV5-1
CDR3 protein: CASSNLWGGAIEQFF

clone size: NA
J gene: TRBJ2-7
D gene: TRBD1
V gene: TRBV6-1
CDR3 protein: CASSEEVTGVNEQYF

clone size: NA
J gene: TRBJ1-5
D gene: NA
V gene: TRBV4-3
CDR3 protein: CASSQSRGEPQHF